This TCR beta chain was sequenced in a study of T cell responses to AZD1222 COVID-19 vaccine. Study observations and caveats: The breadth and depth of Spike-specific TCRs increased once two AZD1222 doses had been given.

The trim removed 1 base at V and 2 bases at J, leaving 4 bases unmatched. CDR1 is SGHRS and CDR2 is YFSETQ in the germline V gene. This CDR3 contains 15 residues. Data came from immunoSEQ multiplex PCR; TCRdb stores just in-frame clones and leaves some out. The sample lists under 150,000 clones; 90% were seen once. About this clone: The antigen is undetermined.

J is TRBJ2-7 and V is TRBV5-1, with 9 bases identical to TRBD2. This receptor was identified in an adult in good health. This material consisted of peripheral blood, taken on day 0 of AZD1222 vaccination. The DNA of the CDR3 is TGCGCCAGCAGCTTGTTGCCTAGCGGGACCTACGAGCAGTACTTC. This gives the protein CASSLLPSGTYEQYF. Filled out from reference TRBV5-1 and TRBJ2-7, the complete variable domain reads KAGVTQTPRYLIKTRGQQVTLSCSPISGHRSVSWYQQTPGQGLQFLFEYFSETQRNKGNFPGRFSGRQFSNSRSEMNVSTLELGDSALYLCASSLLPSGTYEQYFGPGTRLTVT.